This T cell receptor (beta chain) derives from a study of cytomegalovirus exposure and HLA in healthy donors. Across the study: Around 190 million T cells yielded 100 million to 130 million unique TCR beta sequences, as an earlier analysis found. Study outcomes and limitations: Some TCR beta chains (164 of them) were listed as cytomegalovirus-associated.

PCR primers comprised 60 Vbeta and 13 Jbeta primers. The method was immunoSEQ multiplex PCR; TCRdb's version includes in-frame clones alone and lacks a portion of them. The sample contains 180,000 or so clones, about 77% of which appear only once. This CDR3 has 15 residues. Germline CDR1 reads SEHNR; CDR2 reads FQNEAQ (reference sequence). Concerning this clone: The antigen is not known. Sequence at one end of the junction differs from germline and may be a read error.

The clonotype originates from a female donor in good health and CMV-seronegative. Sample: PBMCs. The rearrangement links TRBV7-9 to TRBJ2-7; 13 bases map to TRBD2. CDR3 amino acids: CSSSSGLAGVYEQYF. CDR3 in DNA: TGTTCCAGCAGCTCAGGACTAGCGGGAGTTTACGAGCAGTACTTC. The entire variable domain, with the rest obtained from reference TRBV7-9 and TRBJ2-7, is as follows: DTGVSQNPRHKITKRGQNVTFRCDPISEHNRLYWYRQTLGQGPEFLTYFQNEAQLEKSRLLSDRFSAERPKGSFSTLEIQRTEQGDSAMYLCSSSSGLAGVYEQYFGPGTRLTVT.